This TCR beta chain was found in a study of CD8 T cells in ankylosing spondylitis. The sample holds a few counts of this clonotype. The target antigen is unknown. TCRdb ran MiXCR on the 5' RACE reads and lists one entry per CDR3 protein. The sample includes hundreds of thousands of distinct CDR3 sequences, around 11% of them seen just once. General study findings and limits: Disease-linked clones reportedly concentrated significantly in matched ankylosing spondylitis synovial fluid. Several highly homologous variants made up a TCR beta motif, and this motif appeared characteristic of ankylosing spondylitis blood.

This receptor was obtained from a male donor with ankylosing spondylitis. Sequencing was carried out using blood, either unsorted or a sorted T cell fraction (not recorded which).

The CDR3: CASRKTGTLRGYTF. CDR3 DNA sequence: TGTGCCAGCAGAAAGACAGGGACTCTTCGGGGCTACACCTTC. The rearrangement joins TRBV6-1 to TRBJ1-2; the match to TRBD1 covers 7 bases. CDR3 size: 14 residues. V trimming: 6 bases; J trimming: 8 bases; junction bases outside the gene matches: 12. From germline, CDR1 is MNHNS and CDR2 SASEGT.